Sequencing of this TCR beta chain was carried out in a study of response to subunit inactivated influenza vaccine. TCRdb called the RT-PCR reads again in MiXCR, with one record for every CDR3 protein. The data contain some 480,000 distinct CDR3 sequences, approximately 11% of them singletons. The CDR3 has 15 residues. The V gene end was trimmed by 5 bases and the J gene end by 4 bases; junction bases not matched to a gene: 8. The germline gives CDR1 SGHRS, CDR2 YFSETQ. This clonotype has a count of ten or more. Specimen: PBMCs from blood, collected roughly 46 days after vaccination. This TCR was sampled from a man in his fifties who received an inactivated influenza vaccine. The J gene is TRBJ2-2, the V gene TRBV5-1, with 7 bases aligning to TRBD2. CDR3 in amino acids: CASSSSGDLTGELFF. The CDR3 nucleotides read TGCGCCAGCAGTTCAAGCGGGGATCTCACCGGGGAGCTGTTTTTT.